This T cell receptor (beta chain) emerged from a study of beta chain features in type 1 diabetes. From germline, CDR1 is LNHDA and CDR2 SQIVND (reference sequence). The ends were cut back, 3 bases at V and 3 bases at J, with 15 bases in the middle. CDR3 length equals 16 residues. Every isolated RNA sample was fully reverse transcribed, so sequencing captured expressed TCRB transcripts. It was found that naive, central memory and regulatory T cell samples averaged around 3.8 million reads. Clones were read by immunoSEQ multiplex PCR, and TCRdb kept only the in-frame ones, dropping some. The table lists about 160,000 clones, around 8.6% of them singletons. Overall study results and limits: People with Type 1 diabetes carried modestly yet significantly shorter TCRB CDR3s in all four CD4+ subsets. A possible short-template PCR bias applies equally to patients and controls. The study found that naive, central memory and Treg TCRB repertoires appeared more similar in patients than in healthy donors.

Each of the CD4+ naive, central memory, regulatory and stem cell-like memory populations was sorted via CD45RO/CCR7/CD25/CD127/CD95/CD27. In its sample, this clone was seen a few times. Antigen: not known. The sequencing input was central memory CD4+ T cells from blood. This clonotype was sampled from a woman aged 18-35 years with type 1 diabetes. The genes are TRBV19 and TRBJ1-5; unclear D gene. CDR3 sequence (DNA): TGTGCCAGTAGTATTTTATTCGGCGGAGCCAATCAGCCCCAGCATTTT. Protein: CASSILFGGANQPQHF.